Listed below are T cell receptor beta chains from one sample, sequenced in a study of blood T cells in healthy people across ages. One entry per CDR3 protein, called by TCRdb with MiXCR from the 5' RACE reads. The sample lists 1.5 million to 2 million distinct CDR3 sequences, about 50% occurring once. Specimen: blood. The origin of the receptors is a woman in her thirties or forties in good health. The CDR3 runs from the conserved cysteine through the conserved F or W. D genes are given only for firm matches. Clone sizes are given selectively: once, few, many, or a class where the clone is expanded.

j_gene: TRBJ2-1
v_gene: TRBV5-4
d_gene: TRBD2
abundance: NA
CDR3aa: CASAEGLAGNNEQFF
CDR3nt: TGTGCCAGTGCCGAGGGTCTAGCGGGGAACAATGAGCAGTTCTTC

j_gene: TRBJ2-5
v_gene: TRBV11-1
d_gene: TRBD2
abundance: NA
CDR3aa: CASSLGGGRSQETQYF
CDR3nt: TGTGCCAGCAGCTTAGGCGGGGGGCGATCCCAAGAGACCCAGTACTTC

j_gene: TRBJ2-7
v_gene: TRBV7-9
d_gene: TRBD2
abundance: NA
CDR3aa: CASSFDGGAASYEQYF
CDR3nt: TGTGCCAGCAGCTTCGACGGGGGGGCCGCGTCCTACGAGCAGTACTTC

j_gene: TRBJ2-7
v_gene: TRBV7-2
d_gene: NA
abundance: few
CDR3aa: CASSLFKSVAYEQYF
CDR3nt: TGTGCCAGCAGCTTATTTAAGAGTGTAGCCTACGAGCAGTACTTC

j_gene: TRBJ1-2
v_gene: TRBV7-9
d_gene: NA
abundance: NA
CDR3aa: CASSRTVPPGGNYGYTF
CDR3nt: TGTGCCAGCAGCCGGACAGTGCCTCCTGGGGGTAACTATGGCTACACCTTC

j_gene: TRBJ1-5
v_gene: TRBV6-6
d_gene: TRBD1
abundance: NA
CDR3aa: CASSSSRGLGQPQHF
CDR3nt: TGTGCCAGCAGTTCAAGCAGGGGGCTAGGGCAGCCCCAGCATTTT

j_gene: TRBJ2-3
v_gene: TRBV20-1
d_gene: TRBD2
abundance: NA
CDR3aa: CSAPTGTRNPDTQYF
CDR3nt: TGCAGTGCCCCCACCGGGACTAGAAATCCAGATACGCAGTATTTT

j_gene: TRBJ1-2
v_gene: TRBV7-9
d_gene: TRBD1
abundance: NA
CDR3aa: CASSWTGEGYTF
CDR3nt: TGTGCCAGCAGCTGGACAGGGGAAGGCTACACCTTC

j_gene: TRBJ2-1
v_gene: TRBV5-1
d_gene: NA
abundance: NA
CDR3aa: CASSKDSQEQFF
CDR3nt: TGCGCCAGCAGCAAGGACAGCCAAGAGCAGTTCTTC

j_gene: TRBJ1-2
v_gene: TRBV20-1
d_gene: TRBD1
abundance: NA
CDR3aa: CSAIGQGGYTF
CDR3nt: TGCAGTGCTATTGGACAGGGAGGCTACACCTTC

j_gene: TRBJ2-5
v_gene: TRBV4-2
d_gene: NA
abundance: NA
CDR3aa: CASSQDLDTQETQYF
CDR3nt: TGTGCCAGCAGCCAAGATCTAGATACCCAGGAGACCCAGTACTTC